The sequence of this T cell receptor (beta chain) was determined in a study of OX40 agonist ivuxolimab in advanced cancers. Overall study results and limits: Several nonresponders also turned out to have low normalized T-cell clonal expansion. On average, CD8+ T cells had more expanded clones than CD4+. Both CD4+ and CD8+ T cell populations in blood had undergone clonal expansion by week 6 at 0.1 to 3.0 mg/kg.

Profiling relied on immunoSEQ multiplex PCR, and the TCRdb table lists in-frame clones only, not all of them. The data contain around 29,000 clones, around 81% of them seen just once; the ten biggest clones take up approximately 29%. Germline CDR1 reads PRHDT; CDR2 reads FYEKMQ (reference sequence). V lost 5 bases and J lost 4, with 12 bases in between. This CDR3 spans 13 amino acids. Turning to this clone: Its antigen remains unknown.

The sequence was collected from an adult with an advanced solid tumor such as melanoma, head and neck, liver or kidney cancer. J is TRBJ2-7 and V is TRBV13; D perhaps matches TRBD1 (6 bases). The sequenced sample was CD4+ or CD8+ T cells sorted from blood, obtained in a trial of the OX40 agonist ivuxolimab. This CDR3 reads CASSLGQSYEQYF. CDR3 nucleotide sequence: TGTGCCAGCAGCCTTGGACAGTCTTACGAGCAGTACTTC.